This is a list of T cell receptor beta chains from one sample in a study of blood T cell repertoires in COVID-19. The repertoire was sequenced with immunoSEQ multiplex PCR; TCRdb's copy has only in-frame clones and lacks some. This sample has some 93,000 clones, with over 75% found just once. Sequencing was done on a sample of peripheral blood. Receptor source: a man aged 60-69 years with acute or convalescent COVID-19. Both conserved end residues are part of each CDR3. Fields, in order: clone size, V gene, D gene, J gene, CDR3 DNA, CDR3 protein. A D gene is named only where the DNA matches it firmly. Clone size is stated in some rows and not others, as once, few, many or a class when expanded.

few,TRBV5-8,NA,TRBJ1-1,TGTGCCAGCAGCTTGACTGTGAACACTGAAGCTTTCTTT,CASSLTVNTEAFF
NA,TRBV4-3,TRBD1,TRBJ2-1,TGCGCCAGCAGCCGGTGGGGGCAGGGGGCAAATGAGCAGTTCTTC,CASSRWGQGANEQFF
NA,TRBV30,TRBD1,TRBJ1-4,TGTGCCTTATTAACCCGGGACAGAAATGAAAAACTGTTTTTT,CALLTRDRNEKLFF
NA,TRBV6-1,NA,TRBJ1-6,TGTGCCAGCAGTGAAGGGACAGTCTCCTATAATTCACCCCTCCACTTT,CASSEGTVSYNSPLHF
NA,TRBV5-1,NA,TRBJ2-6,TGCGCCAGCAGCCCAGGGTTCTCTGGGGCCAACGTCCTGACTTTC,CASSPGFSGANVLTF
NA,TRBV9,NA,TRBJ1-5,TGTGCCAGCAGCGCCGATGATAGAGATAGGGGGAATCAGCCCCAGCATTTT,CASSADDRDRGNQPQHF
NA,TRBV5-1,TRBD2,TRBJ2-7,TGCGCCAGCAGCCCGGGACTAGCGGCTTCCTACGAGCAGTACTTC,CASSPGLAASYEQYF
NA,TRBV6-6,NA,TRBJ1-1,TGTGCCAGTTGGACAGTCCACATGAACACTGAAGCTTTCTTT,CASWTVHMNTEAFF
once,TRBV5-1,TRBD1,TRBJ2-5,TGCGCCAGCAGCCCGAGACAGGGCCCCCTTCAAGAGACCCAGTACTTC,CASSPRQGPLQETQYF
once,TRBV11-2,NA,TRBJ1-6,TGTGCCAGCAGCGAGTCGGGGGGCCCGCCTCACTTT,CASSESGGPPHF
NA,TRBV4-2,NA,TRBJ2-1,TGTGCCAGCAGCCAAGATCAATCCGGCGGGGAGATCTTC,CASSQDQSGGEIF
NA,TRBV9,TRBD2,TRBJ2-4,TGTGCCAGCAGCGTAGAAGGGCTAGCGGGGGGACTAGCCAAAAACATTCAGTACTTC,CASSVEGLAGGLAKNIQYF
NA,TRBV18,NA,TRBJ1-1,TGTGCCAGCTCACCCGTCGGACAGATGAACACTGAAGCTTTCTTT,CASSPVGQMNTEAFF
few,TRBV11-2,NA,TRBJ2-1,TGTGCCAGCAGCCCTTCCGGTGAGCAGTTCTTC,CASSPSGEQFF
NA,TRBV7-2,TRBD2,TRBJ2-1,TGTGCCAGCAGCCGCGGGGGGGCCAGCTCCTACAATGAGCAGTTCTTC,CASSRGGASSYNEQFF
NA,TRBV5-1,TRBD1,TRBJ1-1,TGCGCCAGCAGCCCTCTAGACAGGGCGAACACTGAAGCTTTCTTT,CASSPLDRANTEAFF
NA,TRBV5-4,NA,TRBJ2-2,TGTGCCAGCAGCTTTCCACGGGGTTCGAACACCGGGGAGCTGTTTTTT,CASSFPRGSNTGELFF
NA,TRBV19,TRBD2,TRBJ2-3,TGTGCCAGTAGCAGACTAGCGGGAGGGTTCGCAGATACGCAGTATTTT,CASSRLAGGFADTQYF
NA,TRBV29-1,TRBD2,TRBJ2-3,TGCAGCGCGAGCACTAGCGGGGGCGATACGCAGTATTTT,CSASTSGGDTQYF
NA,TRBV9,NA,TRBJ1-4,TGTGCCAGCAGCGAGGGACTGAATGAAAAACTGTTTTTT,CASSEGLNEKLFF
NA,TRBV5-1,NA,TRBJ1-1,TGCGCCAGCAGACAGGTTGGGGACACTGAAGCTTTCTTT,CASRQVGDTEAFF
NA,TRBV9,TRBD2,TRBJ2-2,TGTGCCAGCAGCTCTAGCCGGACTAGCGCGAACACCGGGGAGCTGTTTTTT,CASSSSRTSANTGELFF
NA,TRBV29-1,TRBD1,TRBJ1-1,TGCAGCGTTACAGGGGGCTTGGAAGCTTTCTTT,CSVTGGLEAFF
NA,TRBV7-9,NA,TRBJ2-7,TGTGCCAGCAGCCCGACCTCGGAGACTACCTCCTACGAGCAGTACTTC,CASSPTSETTSYEQYF
NA,TRBV5-1,NA,TRBJ1-1,TGCGCCAGCAGCCCGGGTCTACTGAACACTGAAGCTTTCTTT,CASSPGLLNTEAFF
NA,TRBV27,NA,TRBJ2-2,TGTGCCAGCAGACGTACAGGTGGGGCGGACACCGGGGAGCTGTTTTTT,CASRRTGGADTGELFF
NA,TRBV3-1/TRBV3-2,NA,TRBJ2-3,TGTGCCAGCAGCCACCGGAGGGATGCAGATACGCAGTATTTT,CASSHRRDADTQYF
NA,TRBV2,NA,TRBJ1-5,TGTGCCAGCAGGCCGGGACAAGATTATCAGCCCCAGCATTTT,CASRPGQDYQPQHF
NA,TRBV30,TRBD2,TRBJ2-1,TGTGCCTGGACGACAGCCGGGGGGACTAGTGTCAATGAGCAGTTCTTC,CAWTTAGGTSVNEQFF
once,TRBV28,TRBD1,TRBJ1-1,TGTGCCAGCAGTTTATGGGGGACAGGTCGGAACACTGAAGCTTTCTTT,CASSLWGTGRNTEAFF
NA,TRBV5-1,TRBD1,TRBJ2-6,TGCGCCAGCAGCCCGCAGACAGGGGGCCCACCAAAGTCTTTC,CASSPQTGGPPKSF
NA,TRBV7-3,NA,TRBJ2-6,TGTGCCAGCAGCACCCCCTACGGGGCCAACGTCCTGACTTTC,CASSTPYGANVLTF
once,TRBV9,NA,TRBJ1-2,TGTGCCAGCAGCGTAGGTGCACAGGCTGCCGGCTACACCTTC,CASSVGAQAAGYTF
NA,TRBV15,NA,TRBJ1-3,TGTGCCACCAGCAGAGATTACACCTCTGGAAACACCATATATTTT,CATSRDYTSGNTIYF
NA,TRBV15,TRBD1,TRBJ2-3,TGTGCCACCAGCACCCGACAGGGTCAGAACACAGATACGCAGTATTTT,CATSTRQGQNTDTQYF
NA,TRBV7-2,NA,TRBJ1-5,TGTGCCAGCAGCTTATCGCCTCCCTATTATAGCAATCAGCCCCAGCATTTT,CASSLSPPYYSNQPQHF
once,TRBV3-1/TRBV3-2,TRBD1,TRBJ2-3,TGTGCCAGCAGCCACGGACAGGGAATCGCAGATACGCAGTATTTT,CASSHGQGIADTQYF
NA,TRBV7-2,NA,TRBJ2-1,TGTGCCAGCAGCTTAGCACTGTACAATGAGCAGTTCTTC,CASSLALYNEQFF
NA,TRBV5-1,TRBD1,TRBJ2-1,TGCGCCAGCAGAGAAACCGGGACAGGGTCCTACAATGAGCAGTTCTTC,CASRETGTGSYNEQFF
NA,TRBV11-2,TRBD1,TRBJ2-3,TGTGCCAGCAGGAGGACAGGGGGCGCAGATACGCAGTATTTT,CASRRTGGADTQYF
once,TRBV19,TRBD1,TRBJ2-7,TGTGCCAGTAGGGAAATGGGACAGGGGAACGAGCAGTACTTC,CASREMGQGNEQYF
NA,TRBV6-2/TRBV6-3,NA,TRBJ1-2,TGTGCCAGCAGTGACCCCGGGGGTTTCTATGGCTACACCTTC,CASSDPGGFYGYTF